The clone carrying this T cell receptor beta chain was seen a handful of times. No antigen is known for it. The data stem from a study of vaccination effects on CD4 cells after COVID-19. Before sequencing, viral peptide pools were used by the ViraFEST assay to expand antigen-specific CD4+ T cells. Culturing for approximately 10 days preceded CD4+ T cell isolation. Absence of prior SARS-CoV-2 infection characterized the vaccine recipients, who showed negative nucleocapsid antibodies. Produced via immunoSEQ multiplex PCR; TCRdb's table is partial and in-frame only. There are more than 30,000 clones in the sample; approximately 68% occur only once, and 25% to 30% lies in the top ten. Between the trimmed V and J ends, which lost 6 bases and 6 bases, there was a span of 18 bases. The CDR3 has 15 amino acids. Per the germline V gene, CDR1 is SNHLY and CDR2 is FYNNEI.

The TCR originated in a human donor who received a COVID-19 vaccine. V usage is TRBV2 and J usage is TRBJ1-5, with a possible D match to TRBD1 (5 bases). The sample was CD4+ T cells from PBMCs cultured with HCoV-229E spike peptides, taken before COVID-19 vaccination. The CDR3, as DNA: TGTGCCAGCAGATGGGGCCCGGGAGGAGGTCAGCCCCAGCATTTT. This codes for CASRWGPGGGQPQHF.